Shown below are 14 T cell receptor beta chains from a single sample sequenced in a study of cytomegalovirus exposure and HLA in healthy donors (dated by TCRdb to 2016 to 2017). Library preparation was by the immunoSEQ multiplex PCR assay. For the multiplex PCR, a mixture combining 60 forward primers for TCR Vbeta segments and 13 reverse primers for TCR Jbeta segments was used. TCRdb carries this immuneACCESS record with in-frame sequences only. Its versions omit some clonotypes, under half of them owing to an unresolved V gene in the studies checked, with the rest unexplained. Within this sample are 95,000 to 150,000 clones, with about 73% of them counted one time only. Of the sample, about 8.2% is held by the ten largest clones. Sequencing was performed on PBMCs. The receptors were sampled from a woman aged 40 to 49 in good health and CMV-seropositive.

This clone was counted only a few times. J is TRBJ1-2 and V is TRBV5-1; a weak D match, TRBD1 (5 bases). The germline V gene encodes CDR1 SGHRS and CDR2 YFSETQ. V was clipped by 0 bases and J by 2 bases, with 8 bases between them. The CDR3 is 14 residues long. The CDR3: CASSLGGPNYGYTF. Written as DNA, the CDR3 is TGCGCCAGCAGCTTGGGGGGCCCGAACTATGGCTACACCTTC. The full variable domain, completed using reference TRBV5-1 and TRBJ1-2, is KAGVTQTPRYLIKTRGQQVTLSCSPISGHRSVSWYQQTPGQGLQFLFEYFSETQRNKGNFPGRFSGRQFSNSRSEMNVSTLELGDSALYLCASSLGGPNYGYTFGSGTRLTVV.

This rearrangement joins TRBV7-3 to TRBJ2-3, with a possible D match to TRBD2 (7 bases). The germline CDR1 and CDR2 sequences are SGHTA and FQGTGA. Between the trimmed V and J ends, which lost 6 bases and 4 bases, there was a span of 14 bases. This CDR3 has 14 amino acids. The CDR3 bases are TGTGCCAGCAGTATGGGGGGGCTGCCAGATACGCAGTATTTT. It codes for CASSMGGLPDTQYF.

The chain employs TRBV27 and TRBJ1-2; weak D call: TRBD1 (6 bases). Germline V gene data show CDR1 as MNHEY and CDR2 as SMNVEV (reference sequence). V was clipped by 8 bases and J by 1 base, with 11 bases between them. This CDR3 comprises 13 residues. This chain's CDR3 is CASRQGSNYGYTF. For the CDR3, the DNA is TGTGCCAGCCGTCAGGGGAGTAACTATGGCTACACCTTC.

This clone came up once. The chain links TRBV4-2 to TRBJ2-1; 8 bases map to TRBD1. This CDR3 is built from 16 residues. V shed 2 bases, J shed 5 bases, and the junction held 8 bases outside the gene matches. The germline CDR1 and CDR2 sequences are LGHNA and YNFKEQ. Written as DNA, the CDR3 is TGTGCCAGCAGCCAAAAGAAAGGGACAGGCCACAATGAGCAGTTCTTC. Translation gives CASSQKKGTGHNEQFF.

As regards this clone: A single base is all that separates this from a far larger clone, so a read error is likely. The gene calls are TRBV6-4 and TRBJ2-2, with 7 bases identical to TRBD1. Germline CDR1 MRHNA, CDR2 SNTAGT. With V trimmed by 6 bases and J by 1 base, 2 bases remained unmatched. This CDR3 region has 14 residues. CDR3 DNA sequence: TGTGCCAGCAGCCGGACAGGGAACACCGGGGAGCTGTTTTTT. It is translated as CASSRTGNTGELFF.

The rearrangement uses TRBV19 and TRBJ1-2, with D unclear. The germline V gene has CDR1 LNHDA and CDR2 SQIVND (reference sequence). V was shortened by 3 bases and J by 4 bases, with 9 bases between the two germline ends. The CDR3 runs 13 residues. In DNA form, the CDR3 reads TGTGCCAGTAGTATTCTCGGACTCTATGGCTACACCTTC. Translating it yields CASSILGLYGYTF.

The chain combines TRBV4-1 with TRBJ1-4; D gene uncertain. With 3 bases removed from V and 0 bases from J, the gap between germline ends came to 17 bases. CDR3 length: 18 amino acids. Germline-derived CDR1 and CDR2 are MGHRA and YSYEKL. CDR3 in amino acids: CASSHPRGKLATNEKLFF. The CDR3, as DNA: TGCGCCAGCAGCCACCCCCGAGGGAAACTAGCAACTAATGAAAAACTGTTTTTT.

The CDR3: CASSVVPNPGNTIYF. The CDR3 DNA is TGTGCCAGCAGCGTAGTCCCAAATCCTGGAAACACCATATATTTT. The rearrangement links TRBV9 to TRBJ1-3; D not certain. The germline CDR1 and CDR2 sequences are SGDLS and YYNGEE. CDR3 length equals 15 residues. Trimming left V 0 bases short and J 2 bases short, with 9 bases between.

The rearrangement uses TRBV2 and TRBJ1-1, with 7 bases identical to TRBD1. CDR1 SNHLY and CDR2 FYNNEI come from the germline V gene. There are 14 residues in the CDR3. V shed 6 bases and J 4 bases; nucleotides not matched to a gene: 8. CDR3 residues: CASRGQPAGTEAFF. In DNA, the CDR3 is TGTGCCAGCAGGGGACAGCCCGCTGGCACTGAAGCTTTCTTT.

This clone has a handful of counts. The chain has TRBV18 and TRBJ1-5; 7 bases map to TRBD1. The CDR3 extends over 15 amino acids. With 6 bases clipped from V and 7 bases from J, the junction kept 12 bases outside the gene matches. Germline CDR1 is KGHSH and CDR2 is LQKENI. CDR3 region: CASSAGTAEKQPQHF. CDR3 DNA sequence: TGTGCCAGCTCGGCCGGGACAGCAGAAAAACAGCCCCAGCATTTT. Using reference TRBV18 and TRBJ1-5 for the parts outside the CDR3, the full variable domain is NAGVMQNPRHLVRRRGQEARLRCSPMKGHSHVYWYRQLPEEGLKFMVYLQKENIIDESGMPKERFSAEFPKEGPSILRIQQVVRGDSAAYFCASSAGTAEKQPQHFGDGTRLSIL.

This clone was seen only a few times. The V and J genes are TRBV5-1 and TRBJ2-7; D call uncertain. CDR3 length: 14 amino acids. Germline CDR1 is SGHRS and CDR2 is YFSETQ. The V end was cut by 0 bases, the J end by 4 bases, with 11 bases between. This chain's CDR3 is CASSLDGRIYEQYF. Here the CDR3 DNA reads TGCGCCAGCAGCTTGGATGGCAGGATTTACGAGCAGTACTTC. Variable domain in full (rest from reference TRBV5-1 and TRBJ2-7): KAGVTQTPRYLIKTRGQQVTLSCSPISGHRSVSWYQQTPGQGLQFLFEYFSETQRNKGNFPGRFSGRQFSNSRSEMNVSTLELGDSALYLCASSLDGRIYEQYFGPGTRLTVT.

Turning to this clone: This same CDR3 is encoded by further DNA sequences in the sample. This chain links TRBV4-3 with TRBJ1-2; D is unresolved. The germline gives CDR1 LGHNA, CDR2 YSLEER. The ends were cut back, 0 bases at V and 4 bases at J, with 9 bases in the middle. This CDR3 has 14 residues. CDR3 bases: TGCGCCAGCAGCCAAGATCGGGGATCCTATGGCTACACCTTC. It encodes CASSQDRGSYGYTF.

Only a few counts were recorded for this clone. This sequence joins TRBV6-1 and TRBJ1-4, with 9 bases identical to TRBD1. Germline trimming cut 10 bases from V and 4 bases from J; bases unmatched to any gene: 7. The V gene's germline CDR1 is MNHNS and CDR2 SASEGT. The CDR3 covers 14 residues. The CDR3 loop is CAISVGQGNEKLFF. For the CDR3, the DNA is TGTGCCATTTCTGTGGGACAGGGTAATGAAAAACTGTTTTTT.

This clone appeared a few times. This rearrangement joins TRBV19 to TRBJ2-7, with 7 bases aligning to TRBD1. V lost 2 bases and J lost 5; bases outside the gene matches: 6. This CDR3 is built from 14 residues. CDR1 and CDR2 from the germline V gene are LNHDA and SQIVND (reference sequence). This CDR3 reads CASSISGTAHEQYF. The CDR3 nucleotides read TGTGCCAGTAGTATATCAGGGACAGCCCACGAGCAGTACTTC.